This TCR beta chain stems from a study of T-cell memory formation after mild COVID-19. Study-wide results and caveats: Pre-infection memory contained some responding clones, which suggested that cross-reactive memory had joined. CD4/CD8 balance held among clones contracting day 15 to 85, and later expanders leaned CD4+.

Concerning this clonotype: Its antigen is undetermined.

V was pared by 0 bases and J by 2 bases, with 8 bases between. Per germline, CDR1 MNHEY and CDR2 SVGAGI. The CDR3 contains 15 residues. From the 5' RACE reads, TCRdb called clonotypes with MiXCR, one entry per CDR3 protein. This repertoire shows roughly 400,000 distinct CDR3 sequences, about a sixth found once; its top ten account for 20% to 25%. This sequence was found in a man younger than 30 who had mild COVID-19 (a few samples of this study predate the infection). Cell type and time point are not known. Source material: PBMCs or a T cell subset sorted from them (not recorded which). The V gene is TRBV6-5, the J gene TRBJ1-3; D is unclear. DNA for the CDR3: TGTGCCAGCAGTTACTCTGCCGGGGCTGGAAACACCATATATTTT. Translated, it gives CASSYSAGAGNTIYF.